This entry lists 31 T cell receptor beta chains sequenced from one sample in a study of blood T cell repertoires in COVID-19. Only in-frame clones appear in the TCRdb table, and some are missing; sequencing was by immunoSEQ multiplex PCR. Of roughly 250,000 clones in the sample, around 90% were seen once. Sequences were obtained from peripheral blood. The receptors were gathered from a woman in her thirties or forties with acute or convalescent COVID-19.

This chain connects TRBV5-4 to TRBJ1-4, with D hard to call. The CDR3 loop spans 15 amino acids. Trimming left V 0 bases short and J 8 bases short, with 14 bases between. Germline V gene sequence: CDR1 SGHNT, CDR2 YYREEE (reference sequence). The CDR3 DNA sequence: TGTGCCAGCAGCTTGGGAGGGATTGGAGGGGAAAAACTGTTTTTT. As protein: CASSLGGIGGEKLFF.

V and J are TRBV9 and TRBJ1-3; the D is unclear. Trimming took 6 bases from V and 4 from J, leaving 11 bases between them. CDR1 and CDR2 from the germline V gene are SGDLS and YYNGEE. CDR3 size: 13 residues. CDR3 sequence reads: CASTENSGNTIYF. For the CDR3, the DNA is TGTGCCAGCACCGAAAACTCAGGAAACACCATATATTTT.

The chain carries TRBV2 and TRBJ1-2; a possible D gene is TRBD1 (6 bases). The CDR3 has 13 residues. Trimming left V 6 bases short and J 7 bases short, with 15 bases between. Germline CDR1 is SNHLY and CDR2 is FYNNEI. The CDR3 loop is CASRTTGRVGYTF. The CDR3 DNA sequence: TGTGCCAGCAGGACGACAGGCCGGGTTGGCTACACCTTC.

This clone was seen a single time. This rearrangement joins TRBV29-1 to TRBJ1-1; D remains ambiguous. The CDR3 is 12 amino acids. Between the trimmed V and J ends, which lost 8 bases and 6 bases, there was a span of 16 bases. The germline V gene has CDR1 SQVTM and CDR2 ANQGSEA. The CDR3 reads CSPQEVTAEAFF. The CDR3 nucleotides read TGCAGCCCCCAGGAGGTGACGGCTGAAGCTTTCTTT.

This chain links TRBV27 with TRBJ1-1; 7 bases map to TRBD1. This CDR3 region has 15 residues. Germline lookup yields CDR1 MNHEY and CDR2 SMNVEV (reference sequence). V was clipped by 1 base and J by 4 bases; unmatched bases: 6. The CDR3 sequence is CASSLWQGVGTEAFF. The CDR3 DNA sequence: TGTGCCAGCAGTTTATGGCAGGGGGTAGGCACTGAAGCTTTCTTT.

About this clone itself: Other DNA sequences in this sample translate to the same CDR3. V is TRBV30 and J is TRBJ1-1; D call uncertain. Germline V gene lookup returns CDR1 GTSNPN and CDR2 SVGIG (reference sequence). Trimming cost V 0 bases and J 0 bases, with 5 bases left between them. CDR3 size: 13 residues. The chain's CDR3 is CAWSVSMNTEAFF. The CDR3 DNA reads TGTGCCTGGAGTGTATCAATGAACACTGAAGCTTTCTTT. Based on the CDR3 plus reference TRBV30 and TRBJ1-1, the full variable domain is SQTIHQWPATLVQPVGSPLSLECTVEGTSNPNLYWYRQAAGRGLQLLFYSVGIGQISSEVPQNLSASRPQDRQFILSSKKLLLSDSGFYLCAWSVSMNTEAFFGQGTRLTVV.

The chain joins TRBV12-3 or TRBV12-4 to TRBJ1-4; D perhaps matches TRBD1 (6 bases). CDR3 length: 13 residues. Trimming took 8 bases from V and 11 from J, leaving 18 bases between them. Written as DNA, the CDR3 is TGTGCCAGCGCCCGTATCGGACAGCCTAAACTGTTTTTT. It yields the protein CASARIGQPKLFF.

The rearrangement links TRBV19 to TRBJ1-1, with unresolved D. The length of the CDR3 is 14 residues. Germline lookup yields CDR1 LNHDA and CDR2 SQIVND (reference sequence). Deletions cut 1 base from V and 3 bases from J, with 9 bases between. The CDR3 region is CASSIGTVYTEAFF. The CDR3 DNA reads as TGTGCCAGTAGTATAGGTACGGTCTACACTGAAGCTTTCTTT.

V usage is TRBV4-1 and J usage is TRBJ1-5; a weak D match, TRBD1 (6 bases). CDR3 length: 15 residues. Per germline, CDR1 MGHRA and CDR2 YSYEKL. V was pared by 4 bases and J by 5 bases, with 15 bases between. DNA of the CDR3: TGCGCCAGCAGCCGCGTAACAGGGAACGATCAGCCCCAGCATTTT. Translated, it gives CASSRVTGNDQPQHF.

The genes are TRBV11-2 and TRBJ1-1; unclear D gene. This CDR3 spans 15 amino acids. The germline V gene encodes CDR1 SGHAT and CDR2 FQNNGV. The V gene lost 0 bases and the J gene lost 6 bases, with 14 bases spanning the gap. CDR3 region: CASSLDLLRAAEAFF. The CDR3 DNA sequence: TGTGCCAGCAGCTTAGATCTCCTCCGAGCCGCTGAAGCTTTCTTT.

V usage is TRBV19 and J usage is TRBJ1-2; 8 bases fit TRBD1. Trimming removed 4 bases from V and 3 bases from J; junction bases left unmatched: 7. In germline, CDR1 is LNHDA, CDR2 SQIVND (reference sequence). The length of the CDR3 is 15 residues. The CDR3 DNA reads TGTGCCAGTAGTAACAACCAGGGGGCAGACTATGGCTACACCTTC. Its protein is CASSNNQGADYGYTF.

The rearrangement links TRBV24-1 to TRBJ2-5, with 7 nucleotides matching TRBD2. CDR1 is KGHDR, CDR2 SFDVKD, per germline. The CDR3 extends over 16 amino acids. Trimming at V came to 5 bases and at J to 2 bases, leaving 10 bases not matched to a gene. The CDR3 is CATSVGLTGGQETQYF. The CDR3, as DNA: TGTGCCACCAGTGTAGGACTAACGGGGGGACAAGAGACCCAGTACTTC.

The V call is TRBV6-5, the J call TRBJ1-6; D not certain. Trimming cost V 7 bases and J 7 bases, with 14 bases left between them. Germline V gene lookup returns CDR1 MNHEY and CDR2 SVGAGI. CDR3 length: 14 amino acids. The CDR3 DNA follows: TGTGCCAGCAAATCCGGGAGTTCAAATTCACCCCTCCACTTT. Encoded protein: CASKSGSSNSPLHF.

The chain joins TRBV11-1 to TRBJ1-2, with 8 bases lining up with TRBD1. The CDR3 totals 15 residues. J lost 8 bases, V lost 1 base, and 9 bases had no gene match. CDR1 and CDR2 (germline): SGHAT, FQDESV (reference sequence). The CDR3 DNA follows: TGTGCCAGCAGCTTAGGGGACAGGCTCTCAATCGGCTACACCTTC. Its protein product is CASSLGDRLSIGYTF.

This rearrangement joins TRBV5-1 to TRBJ1-6; perhaps TRBD1 as D (5 bases). Trimming cost V 0 bases and J 9 bases, with 16 bases left between them. Germline CDR1 SGHRS, CDR2 YFSETQ. The CDR3 is 16 residues long. The CDR3: CASSLGQPGASSPLHF. CDR3 nucleotides: TGCGCCAGCAGCTTGGGACAGCCGGGAGCTTCTTCACCCCTCCACTTT. The variable domain in full, completed from reference TRBV5-1 and TRBJ1-6, reads KAGVTQTPRYLIKTRGQQVTLSCSPISGHRSVSWYQQTPGQGLQFLFEYFSETQRNKGNFPGRFSGRQFSNSRSEMNVSTLELGDSALYLCASSLGQPGASSPLHFGNGTRLTVT.

This CDR3 reads CASSRDRENTEAFF. The CDR3 coding sequence is TGTGCCAGCAGTCGGGACAGAGAGAACACTGAAGCTTTCTTT. V gene TRBV6-5 combines with J gene TRBJ1-1; 7 bases align to TRBD1. V lost 5 bases, J lost 1 base, and 4 bases stayed unmatched. CDR1 MNHEY and CDR2 SVGAGI come from the germline V gene. The CDR3 is 14 amino acids.

The chain links TRBV6-6 to TRBJ1-1; 7 bases match TRBD1. Germline CDR1 and CDR2: MNHNY and SVGAGI (reference sequence). This CDR3 is built from 15 residues. The ends lost 5 bases at V and 1 base at J; junction bases unmatched: 7. The chain's CDR3 is CASSARQGTNTEAFF. The DNA for the CDR3 is TGTGCCAGCAGTGCTAGACAGGGAACGAACACTGAAGCTTTCTTT.

This chain connects TRBV24-1 to TRBJ1-1; D is ambiguous. Germline V CDR1 and CDR2: KGHDR, SFDVKD. This CDR3 comprises 15 residues. The V gene lost 6 bases and the J gene lost 1 base, with 14 bases spanning the gap. CDR3 coding DNA: TGTGCCACCAGTCAGTCCTCCGGGGAGAACACTGAAGCTTTCTTT. This sequence encodes CATSQSSGENTEAFF.

In its sample, this clone was seen once. V is TRBV15 and J is TRBJ2-7; no firm D call. CDR1 and CDR2 (germline): LNHNV, YYDKDF (reference sequence). Trimming stripped 2 bases from V and 3 bases from J, with 14 bases between. This CDR3 contains 15 residues. DNA for the CDR3: TGTGCCACCAGCAGACTCCCGGGTAACAACTACGAGCAGTACGTC. Translation gives CATSRLPGNNYEQYV.

The chain joins TRBV19 to TRBJ2-3; perhaps TRBD2 as D (5 bases). CDR1 and CDR2 from the germline V gene are LNHDA and SQIVND (reference sequence). The CDR3 length is 18 residues. V gave up 3 bases and J gave up 0 bases, with 19 bases separating them. The CDR3 reads CASSMGSWVPISTDTQYF. CDR3 DNA: TGTGCCAGTAGTATGGGGAGCTGGGTTCCAATTAGCACAGATACGCAGTATTTT.

CDR3 loop: CASSRGSTEAFF. The DNA for the CDR3 is TGTGCCAGCAGTCGGGGAAGTACTGAAGCTTTCTTT. V and J are TRBV2 and TRBJ1-1; D ambiguous. Between the trimmed V and J ends, which lost 5 bases and 5 bases, there was a span of 9 bases. This CDR3 comprises 12 residues. From germline, CDR1 is SNHLY and CDR2 FYNNEI.

The chain recombines TRBV11-2 with TRBJ2-1; 12 bases are a match to TRBD2. The CDR3 length is 17 residues. With V trimmed by 5 bases and J by 4 bases, 9 bases remained unmatched. Germline CDR1 is SGHAT and CDR2 is FQNNGV. DNA of the CDR3: TGTGCCAGCAGCGGGAGTTTGACTAGCGGGGGATACAATGAGCAGTTCTTC. Its protein product is CASSGSLTSGGYNEQFF. Full variable domain (rest looked up from reference TRBV11-2 and TRBJ2-1): EAGVAQSPRYKIIEKRQSVAFWCNPISGHATLYWYQQILGQGPKLLIQFQNNGVVDDSQLPKDRFSAERLKGVDSTLKIQPAKLEDSAVYLCASSGSLTSGGYNEQFFGPGTRLTVL.

This chain connects TRBV5-1 to TRBJ2-2, with D perhaps matching TRBD1 (6 bases). Trimming took off 3 bases at V and 6 bases at J, with 15 bases between the two ends. Per germline, CDR1 SGHRS and CDR2 YFSETQ. CDR3 length equals 15 residues. The DNA for the CDR3 is TGCGCCAGCAGCTGGCACTGGGGGCCTCCCGGGGAGCTGTTTTTT. Translation: CASSWHWGPPGELFF. Supplemented by reference TRBV5-1 and TRBJ2-2, the full variable domain reads KAGVTQTPRYLIKTRGQQVTLSCSPISGHRSVSWYQQTPGQGLQFLFEYFSETQRNKGNFPGRFSGRQFSNSRSEMNVSTLELGDSALYLCASSWHWGPPGELFFGEGSRLTVL.

The rearrangement uses TRBV18 and TRBJ1-2, with a weak D call TRBD1 (6 bases). This CDR3 has 12 amino acids. Per germline, CDR1 KGHSH and CDR2 LQKENI. V lost 6 bases and J lost 4, with 9 bases in between. The CDR3 loop reads CASSLDSYGYTF. CDR3 nucleotide sequence: TGTGCCAGCTCCTTGGACAGCTATGGCTACACCTTC.

This rearrangement joins TRBV5-1 to TRBJ2-3, with D unresolved. From germline, CDR1 is SGHRS and CDR2 YFSETQ. This CDR3 is 14 amino acids long. V was cut by 1 base and J by 1 base, with 7 bases left in between. CDR3 DNA: TGCGCCAGCAGCTTGCCTCAGGGCACAGATACGCAGTATTTT. Its translation: CASSLPQGTDTQYF.

This rearrangement joins TRBV6-5 to TRBJ2-6; D remains ambiguous. Germline loops: CDR1 MNHEY, CDR2 SVGAGI. V was trimmed by 5 bases and J by 4 bases, leaving 12 bases between them. There are 15 residues in the CDR3. This CDR3 is CASSQMILGANVLTF. The CDR3 coding sequence is TGTGCCAGCAGTCAGATGATATTGGGGGCCAACGTCCTGACTTTC.

V gene TRBV27 combines with J gene TRBJ2-1; 8 nucleotides agree with TRBD1. Trimming at V came to 5 bases and at J to 8 bases, leaving 5 bases not matched to a gene. This CDR3 is 13 amino acids long. Germline V CDR1 and CDR2: MNHEY, SMNVEV (reference sequence). This chain's CDR3 is CASSRGQGYEQFF. The DNA for the CDR3 is TGTGCCAGCAGTCGCGGACAGGGCTATGAGCAGTTCTTC.

The V call is TRBV11-2, the J call TRBJ1-3; 8 nucleotides match TRBD1. Trimming cost V 4 bases and J 4 bases; bases outside gene matches: 6. The CDR3 runs 15 residues. Germline V gene sequence: CDR1 SGHAT, CDR2 FQNNGV. CDR3 coding DNA: TGTGCCAGCAGCTCGCTAGACAGGGGCGGAAACACCATATATTTT. This sequence encodes CASSSLDRGGNTIYF.

The genes are TRBV12-3 or TRBV12-4 and TRBJ2-3; D unclear. V dropped 6 bases and J dropped 5 bases, with 9 bases sitting between them. The CDR3 is made up of 12 amino acids. The CDR3 sequence: CASRAFRDTQYF. In DNA, the CDR3 is TGTGCCAGCAGAGCGTTCCGAGATACGCAGTATTTT.

The chain recombines TRBV11-2 with TRBJ2-2; 8 bases fit TRBD1. Germline values: CDR1 SGHAT, CDR2 FQNNGV. Trimming removed 5 bases from V and 7 bases from J; junction bases left unmatched: 3. The CDR3 extends over 13 amino acids. CDR3 nucleotide sequence: TGTGCCAGCAGCATAGGACAGGGCGGGGAGCTGTTTTTT. Translated: CASSIGQGGELFF.

The V and J genes are TRBV19 and TRBJ1-1; D is possibly TRBD1 (6 bases). CDR1 is LNHDA and CDR2 is SQIVND in the germline V gene (reference sequence). The CDR3 length is 17 residues. Trimming took off 5 bases at V and 3 bases at J, with 22 bases between the two ends. The CDR3 protein is CASSDTVFRDKDTEAFF. CDR3 coding DNA: TGTGCCAGTAGTGATACTGTGTTCCGGGACAAGGACACTGAAGCTTTCTTT.